This T cell receptor beta chain was obtained from a study of control samples from healthy donors and cancer patients. Measured with immunoSEQ multiplex PCR; TCRdb has only the in-frame clones, and not every one. The sample holds some 160,000 clones, 90% to 95% seen once. The CDR3 has 19 residues. The V and J ends lost 0 bases and 2 bases, in that order; junction bases with no gene match: 13. CDR1 is SGDLS, CDR2 YYNGEE, per germline. The sequencing input was blood. J is TRBJ2-1 and V is TRBV9, with TRBD2 matching 8 bases. The clonotype was recovered from a woman between 40 and 55 years old in good health. The chain's CDR3 is CASSVEAGAFWGAYNEQFF. The CDR3 DNA sequence: TGTGCCAGCAGCGTAGAAGCGGGGGCCTTTTGGGGCGCCTACAATGAGCAGTTCTTC.